What follows describes a single TCR beta chain. The target antigen is unknown. This sample stems from a study of cytomegalovirus exposure and HLA in healthy donors. Broader study findings: There were some V segments, including TRBV6-2 and TRBV6-3, excluded as indistinguishable. Follow-up analysis later connected one missense variant in DCLRE1C with trimming of TCR beta V- and J-genes.

Use of 60 Vbeta and 13 Jbeta primers characterized the PCR. Method: immunoSEQ multiplex PCR; TCRdb's copy keeps in-frame clones and lacks some. The sample holds 120,000 or so clones; about four fifths are singletons and the top ten take 1.5%. Regarding donors, all were healthy bone marrow donors. The V end lost 3 bases, the J end lost 8 bases, and 19 bases lay between the germline ends. CDR3 length equals 16 residues. Germline values: CDR1 LNHDA, CDR2 SQIVND (reference sequence). The specimen was PBMCs. This rearrangement joins TRBV19 to TRBJ2-2, with D tentatively TRBD2 (5 bases). This receptor was identified in a young woman in good health and CMV-seronegative. Here the CDR3 reads CASSIPRASFRGELFF. Written as DNA, the CDR3 is TGTGCCAGTAGTATTCCGAGGGCTTCTTTTCGGGGGGAGCTGTTTTTT.